The source of this T cell receptor (beta chain) is a study of T-cell memory formation after mild COVID-19. Study information: TCR clusters were largely donor specific.

TCRdb used MiXCR to reprocess the 5' RACE reads, holding one entry per CDR3 protein. Here the sample spans a few hundred thousand distinct CDR3 sequences, roughly 15% being singletons. The CDR3 sequence is 16 residues long. Trimming shortened V by 0 bases and J by 3 bases, and 12 bases separated the two germline ends. The germline V gene has CDR1 LNHNV and CDR2 YYDKDF (reference sequence). The sequence derives from a man between 18 and 29 years old who had mild COVID-19 (a few samples of this study predate the infection). Cell type and time point are not known. The rearrangement joins TRBV15 to TRBJ2-4; a possible D gene is TRBD1 (5 bases). Sequencing used PBMCs or a T cell subset sorted from them (not recorded which). This CDR3 is CATSRDPQGGKNIQYF. In DNA form, the CDR3 reads TGTGCCACCAGCAGAGATCCTCAGGGCGGCAAAAACATTCAGTACTTC.